This TCR beta chain was captured by sequencing in a study of T cell responses to AZD1222 COVID-19 vaccine. General observations from the study: Baseline testing showed seropositivity in only a handful of AZD1222 recipients. Samples come after the peak T cell response, not at day 14.

TCRdb's table, derived via immunoSEQ multiplex PCR, lists solely in-frame clones and lacks some. The data hold around 140,000 clones, with roughly 92% observed a single time. In the case of this clone: Its antigen is not known.

V shed 0 bases and J shed 0 bases, with 13 bases lying between them. The CDR3 sequence is 16 residues long. Germline lookup yields CDR1 SGHNT and CDR2 YYREEE (reference sequence). The chain has TRBV5-4 and TRBJ2-7, with a weak D call TRBD2 (5 bases). The clonotype originates from an adult in good health. The sample was peripheral blood, taken on day 0 of AZD1222 vaccination. The CDR3 reads CASSLGLGGLSYEQYF. In DNA, the CDR3 is TGTGCCAGCAGCTTGGGTCTTGGCGGGCTCTCCTACGAGCAGTACTTC.